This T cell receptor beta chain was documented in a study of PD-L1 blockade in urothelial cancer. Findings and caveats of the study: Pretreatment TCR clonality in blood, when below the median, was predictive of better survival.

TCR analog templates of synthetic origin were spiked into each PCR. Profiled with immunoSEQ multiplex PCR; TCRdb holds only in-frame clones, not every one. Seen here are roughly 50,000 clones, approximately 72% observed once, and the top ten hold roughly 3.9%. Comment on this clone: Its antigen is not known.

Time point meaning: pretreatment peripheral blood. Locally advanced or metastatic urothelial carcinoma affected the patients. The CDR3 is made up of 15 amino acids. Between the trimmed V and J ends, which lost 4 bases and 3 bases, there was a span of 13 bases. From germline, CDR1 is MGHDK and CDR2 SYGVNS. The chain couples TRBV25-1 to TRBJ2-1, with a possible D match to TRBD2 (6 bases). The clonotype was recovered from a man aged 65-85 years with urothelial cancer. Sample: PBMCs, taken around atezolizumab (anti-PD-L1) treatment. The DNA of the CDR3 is TGTGCCAGCAGTGTCGGCGGGAATTTCTACAATGAGCAGTTCTTC. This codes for CASSVGGNFYNEQFF.